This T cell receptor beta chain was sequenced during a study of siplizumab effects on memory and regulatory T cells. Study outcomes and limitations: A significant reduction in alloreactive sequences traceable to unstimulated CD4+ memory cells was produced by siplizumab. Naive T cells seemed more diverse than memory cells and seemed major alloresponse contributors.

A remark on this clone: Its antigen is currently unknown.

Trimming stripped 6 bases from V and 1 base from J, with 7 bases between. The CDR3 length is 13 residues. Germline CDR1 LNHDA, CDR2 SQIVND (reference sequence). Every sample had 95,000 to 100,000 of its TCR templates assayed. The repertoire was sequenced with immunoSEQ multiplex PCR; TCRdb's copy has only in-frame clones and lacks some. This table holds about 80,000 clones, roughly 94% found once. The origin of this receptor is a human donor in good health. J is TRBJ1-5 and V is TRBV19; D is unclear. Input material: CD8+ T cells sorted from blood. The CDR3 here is CASSLRSNQPQHF. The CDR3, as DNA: TGTGCCAGTAGCCTCAGGAGCAATCAGCCCCAGCATTTT.